A single sample is the source of the 7 T cell receptor beta chains below, sequenced in a study of tumor T cells in aggressive B-cell lymphoma. Here immunoSEQ multiplex PCR was the method, and the copy in TCRdb shows in-frame clones only, minus some. Of approximately 2,000 clones listed, 87% are singletons. Sequenced: tumor tissue. The receptors shown here come from an adult with diffuse large B cell lymphoma.

The CDR3 DNA follows: TGCGCCAGCAGTAGCGGGGGCCATGAGCAGTTCTTC. Protein: CASSSGGHEQFF. V and J are TRBV10-2 and TRBJ2-1; 8 bases are shared with TRBD2. Germline CDR1 and CDR2: WSHSY and SAAADI. This CDR3 spans 12 amino acids. V gave up 5 bases and J gave up 8 bases; unmatched junction bases: 2.

The chain employs TRBV28 and TRBJ2-5; the D gene is possibly TRBD2 (5 bases). The germline V gene has CDR1 MDHEN and CDR2 SYDVKM. V was cut by 8 bases and J by 2 bases, with 12 bases left in between. This CDR3 is 13 amino acids long. The CDR3 here is CASWQWEQETQYF. Written as DNA, the CDR3 is TGTGCCAGCTGGCAATGGGAGCAAGAGACCCAGTACTTC.

The chain recombines TRBV28 with TRBJ2-7; 7 bases map to TRBD1. The CDR3 is 17 residues long. The trim removed 5 bases at V and 4 bases at J, leaving 17 bases unmatched. CDR1 and CDR2 (germline): MDHEN, SYDVKM. Here the CDR3 reads CASSPNLGDRDRYEQYF. The CDR3 DNA reads as TGTGCCAGCAGTCCCAATTTGGGAGACAGGGATCGATACGAGCAGTACTTC. Filled out from reference TRBV28 and TRBJ2-7, the complete variable domain reads DVKVTQSSRYLVKRTGEKVFLECVQDMDHENMFWYRQDPGLGLRLIYFSYDVKMKEKGDIPEGYSVSREKKERFSLILESASTNQTSMYLCASSPNLGDRDRYEQYFGPGTRLTVT.

J is TRBJ2-3 and V is TRBV14, with 12 bases matching TRBD2. The CDR3 length is 15 residues. With V trimmed by 7 bases and J by 5 bases, 7 bases remained unmatched. CDR1 and CDR2 (germline): SGHDN, FVKESK. CDR3 nucleotides: TGTGCCAGCAACCTAGCGGGGGGGCGTAAAGATACGCAGTATTTT. Residues: CASNLAGGRKDTQYF.

The chain recombines TRBV6-6 with TRBJ1-6; weak D call: TRBD1 (5 bases). Germline V lookup: CDR1 MNHNY, CDR2 SVGAGI (reference sequence). V was pared by 5 bases and J by 10 bases, with 18 bases between. This CDR3 is built from 15 residues. CDR3 sequence (DNA): TGTGCCAGCAGTCCTCCCGGCAGGGAGGGATCACCCCTCCACTTT. Translating gives CASSPPGREGSPLHF.

This chain joins TRBV28 and TRBJ1-2; 7 positions match TRBD1. CDR1 is MDHEN and CDR2 is SYDVKM in the germline V gene. V was pared by 7 bases and J by 3 bases, with 8 bases of the junction left unmatched. The CDR3 sequence is 14 residues long. DNA for the CDR3: TGTGCCAGCACCTTGACAGGGATGGACTATGGCTACACCTTC. Translated, it gives CASTLTGMDYGYTF.

The chain couples TRBV15 to TRBJ2-1; D is ambiguous. V was pared by 2 bases and J by 7 bases, with 9 bases between. In germline, CDR1 is LNHNV, CDR2 YYDKDF (reference sequence). CDR3 length: 13 residues. The CDR3 nucleotides read TGTGCCACCAGCAGACGACTGGAGAATGAGCAGTTCTTC. It codes for CATSRRLENEQFF.